One T cell receptor beta chain is described in this entry. The antigen is not known. The CDR3 loop spans 15 amino acids. CDR1 DFQATT and CDR2 SNEGSKA come from the germline V gene (reference sequence). Trimming at V came to 4 bases and at J to 3 bases, leaving 7 bases not matched to a gene. RNA, at roughly 0.45 to 1 ug, was reverse transcribed with random hexamers. One entry per CDR3 protein results from TCRdb running MiXCR on the immunoSEQ multiplex PCR reads. The sample has fewer than 90,000 distinct CDR3 sequences, 94% seen once. The sample comes from a study of CD8 T cells in Susac syndrome. About the research overall: When their blood was taken, the Susac syndrome patients had either not yet had any therapy, were taking corticosteroids, or were taking intravenous immunoglobulin alone.

Study results and caveats: Susac CD8+ clonal expansion peaked in TEMRA cells and active patients. Across the total CD8+ repertoires, some 15 Susac-specific public clones were detected, and across the CD8+ TEMRA repertoires, 5 or 6 such clones were detected.

Sequenced: CD8+ T cells from PBMCs. This sequence originates from a human donor with Susac syndrome. V gene TRBV20-1 combines with J gene TRBJ2-1; 9 bases align to TRBD2. CDR3 sequence (DNA): TGCAGTGCTATAAACCGACTAGCGGTCTACAATGAGCAGTTCTTC. It specifies CSAINRLAVYNEQFF.